This T cell receptor (beta chain) comes out of a study of regulatory T cells in long-lasting Graves disease. General observations from the study: Preferential use of TRBV28, TRBJ1-2 and TRBJ2-5 was seen in persistent disease.

In the case of this clonotype: The antigen is undetermined. A read error may account for a junction end that differs from germline.

This CDR3 has 16 residues. Per the germline V gene, CDR1 is SGHTA and CDR2 is FQGTGA. Time point described: newly diagnosed GD, antithyroid drugs for less than 3 months. Making the TCR library involved RNA that had been extracted from PBMCs. Sequencing libraries for TCR beta were prepared with iRepertoire HTBI primers and Arm-PCR of CDR3 regions. Original handling: The samples yielded approximately 62 TRBV and about 15 TRBJ segments. TCRdb analysed the multiplex PCR reads with MiXCR anew, one entry per CDR3 protein. The V and J calls were not made by the authors but by TCRdb's processing. This table has more than 350,000 distinct CDR3 sequences, approximately 15% appearing once. Separately, the same data were catalogued under a study of T cells in Graves' hyperthyroidism and ophthalmopathy. That source reports: A lack of ophthalmopathy progression within 18 months defined stable Graves' hyperthyroidism. Stable hyperthyroidism and ophthalmopathy were separated using 13 V-J signatures.

The specimen was peripheral blood mononuclear cells (PBMCs), collected at new diagnosis, from a patient treated with antithyroid drugs. The chain links TRBV7-3 to TRBJ1-6; D is perhaps TRBD1 (5 bases). The TCR originated in a woman aged 30 to 39 with Graves disease. CDR3: CASSQLPAGRDSHLHF. In DNA, the CDR3 is TGTGCCAGCAGCCAACTACCGGCAGGGCGGGATTCACACCTCCACTTT. The entire variable domain, with the rest obtained from reference TRBV7-3 and TRBJ1-6, is as follows: GAGVSQTPSNKVTEKGKYVELRCDPISGHTALYWYRQSLGQGPEFLIYFQGTGAADDSGLPNDRFFAVRPEGSVSTLKIQRTERGDSAVYLCASSQLPAGRDSHLHFGNGTRLTVT.